The present entry profiles one TCR beta chain with its context. RNA, at about 0.5 to 1 ug, was reverse transcribed with random hexamers. TCR beta CDR3 was amplified by immunoSEQ covering 54 Vbeta and 13 Jbeta. Using its own MiXCR run on the immunoSEQ multiplex PCR reads, TCRdb lists one record per CDR3 protein. This sample carries some 150,000 distinct CDR3 sequences, 94% of them seen once, and the ten largest clones take 0.25% to 0.3%. The data were obtained in a study of CD8 T cells in Susac syndrome. The study sequenced TCR beta in blood CD8+ and CD4+ T cells. Both CD4+ and CD8+ T cells were negatively isolated, and TEMRA cells underwent FACS enrichment. The TCR sequence derives from a human donor in good health. The specimen sequenced was CD8+ T cells from PBMCs.

The CDR3 DNA follows: TGTGCCAGCAGTTTATCTGGGCTCGGGACCCAGTACTTC. Residues: CASSLSGLGTQYF. The chain couples TRBV27 to TRBJ2-5, with no clear D. Germline CDR1 MNHEY, CDR2 SMNVEV (reference sequence). The V and J ends lost 0 bases and 7 bases respectively, with 9 bases between them. The CDR3 runs to 13 residues.